This TCR beta chain was sequenced for a study of blood T cell repertoires in COVID-19. Study-wide context: Acute and convalescent COVID-19 samples came from the United States, Italy and Spain. The cDNA or gDNA used as material had been derived from T cells, B-cell-depleted T cells, or PBMCs.

The germline gives CDR1 SGHKS, CDR2 YYEKEE (reference sequence). Trimming pared 6 bases from V and 1 base from J, leaving 15 bases between. There are 15 residues in the CDR3. Original analysis: How many nucleated cells were present was estimated from reference gene primer amplification. This table comes from immunoSEQ multiplex PCR, and its TCRdb copy is limited to in-frame clones, with some not included. V, J and clone size are taken as reported in that table, and D and trimming were inferred from the DNA itself. The sample has tens of thousands of clones, 70% to 90% seen once. V gene TRBV5-5 combines with J gene TRBJ2-3; D is possibly TRBD2 (6 bases). The sample comprised peripheral blood. The receptor was derived from a man in his fifties or sixties with active COVID-19. CDR3 sequence: CASKLLAVGTDTQYF. The CDR3 nucleotides are TGTGCCAGCAAACTCTTAGCGGTAGGCACAGATACGCAGTATTTT.